The next 6 T cell receptor beta chains were all read from a single sample in a study of CD8+ T cells in alopecia areata (dated by TCRdb to 2016 to 2019). The sample's treatment or condition label is to be understood as: oral pan-JAK inhibitor, 5-10 mg twice daily. To prepare the library, the immunoSEQ multiplex PCR assay was applied. RNA was extracted from all samples and reverse transcribed into cDNA as template for TCR sequencing. Drawn from immuneACCESS, this table holds only the in-frame rearrangements with V and J called that TCRdb kept. Clones are partly lost; checked studies trace under half to an unresolved V gene and leave the rest unexplained. This sample lists hundreds of thousands of clones; about 62% were detected once. The ten largest clonotypes hold 0.93% of the sample. The specimen was CD4+ T cells sorted from blood, collected around week 52, from a patient treated with tofacitinib. The receptors were sampled from a human donor with alopecia areata.

The rearrangement links TRBV7-6 to TRBJ2-6; 11 bases fit TRBD1. Germline values: CDR1 SGHVS, CDR2 FNYEAQ. The CDR3 runs 17 residues. J was trimmed by 1 base and V by 4 bases; bases with no gene match: 3. CDR3 in amino acids: CASSSGQGASGANVLTF. As DNA, the CDR3 is TGTGCCAGCAGCTCCGGACAGGGGGCGTCTGGGGCCAACGTCCTGACTTTC.

This chain connects TRBV7-2 to TRBJ1-2, with TRBD1 identical over 7 bases. V lost 11 bases and J lost 8; bases outside the gene matches: 5. The CDR3 sequence is 10 residues long. Germline assignment: CDR1 SGHTA and CDR2 FQGNSA. The CDR3 here is CAWGQQGYTF. The CDR3, as DNA: TGTGCCTGGGGACAGCAGGGCTACACCTTC.

The chain uses TRBV27 and TRBJ2-3; D is perhaps TRBD1 (6 bases). The germline CDR1 and CDR2 sequences are MNHEY and SMNVEV (reference sequence). CDR3 length: 15 residues. V was pared by 5 bases and J by 1 base, with 13 bases between. Written as DNA, the CDR3 is TGTGCCAGCAGTCCCCAGGGGCGAGGCACAGATACGCAGTATTTT. It yields the protein CASSPQGRGTDTQYF.

This clone has a handful of counts. The chain joins TRBV6-5 to TRBJ2-5; the D is unclear. Germline V CDR1 and CDR2: MNHEY, SVGAGI. This CDR3 spans 13 amino acids. V lost 0 bases and J lost 3, with 5 bases in between. The chain's CDR3 is CASSYSWEETQYF. The CDR3 nucleotides are TGTGCCAGCAGTTACTCATGGGAAGAGACCCAGTACTTC.

V usage is TRBV7-2 and J usage is TRBJ1-5; D is possibly TRBD1 (5 bases). Germline-derived CDR1 and CDR2 are SGHTA and FQGNSA. The CDR3 runs 13 residues. Trimming shortened V by 5 bases and J by 7 bases, and 12 bases separated the two germline ends. This CDR3 is CASSPGPTQPQHF. The CDR3 region has the DNA TGTGCCAGCAGCCCGGGACCGACCCAGCCCCAGCATTTT.

The CDR3 coding sequence is TGTGCCAGCAGTCGGCCAGGAGCTCAAGAGACCCAGTACTTC. Residues: CASSRPGAQETQYF. V gene TRBV6-5 combines with J gene TRBJ2-5, with no clear D. Per the germline V gene, CDR1 is MNHEY and CDR2 is SVGAGI. This CDR3 has 14 residues. With 5 bases removed from V and 2 bases from J, the gap between germline ends came to 12 bases.